This is a list of T cell receptor beta chains from one sample in a study of blood T cells in healthy people across ages. TCRdb reanalysed the 5' RACE reads using MiXCR and keeps one entry per CDR3 protein. The sample contains around 780,000 distinct CDR3 sequences, approximately 24% of which appear only once. Another study also made use of these data, one on T cells of mothers and their children.

The source material was blood. Every receptor here comes from a boy aged 5-17 years in good health. Each CDR3 is given with its conserved first and last residue. Each record gives: clone size, V gene, J gene, D gene, CDR3 protein, CDR3 DNA. A D gene is named only where the DNA matches it firmly. Part of the rows lack a size; the others show once, few, many or a class for expanded clones.

>few|TRBV10-3|TRBJ1-1|-
CAISAFTGNTEAFF
TGTGCCATCAGTGCTTTTACAGGGAACACTGAAGCTTTCTTT
>-|TRBV10-3|TRBJ2-3|-
CAIGGMGTDTQYF
TGTGCCATCGGTGGAATGGGCACAGATACGCAGTATTTT
>many|TRBV12-3/TRBV12-4|TRBJ1-2|TRBD1
CASSLRTGGGYTF
TGTGCCAGCAGTTTGCGGACAGGGGGTGGCTACACCTTC
>few|TRBV4-1|TRBJ1-3|-
CASSPIGVAWGNTIYF
TGCGCCAGCAGCCCAATTGGTGTGGCGTGGGGAAACACCATATATTTT
>-|TRBV6-6|TRBJ2-5|TRBD2
CATLGGERETQYF
TGTGCCACCCTCGGGGGGGAGCGGGAGACCCAGTACTTC
>few|TRBV6-5|TRBJ2-7|-
CASSYSKGSSYEQYF
TGTGCCAGCAGTTACTCGAAAGGCAGTTCCTACGAGCAGTACTTC
>-|TRBV6-5|TRBJ1-6|TRBD1
CASGRDRDHSPLHF
TGTGCCAGCGGCCGGGACAGGGATCATTCACCCCTCCACTTT
>-|TRBV4-3|TRBJ2-7|TRBD2
CASSLTSGQSSYQQYF
TGCGCCAGCAGTCTCACTAGCGGGCAAAGCTCCTACCAGCAGTACTTC
>-|TRBV3-1|TRBJ1-2|-
CASSQDIKDYGYTF
TGTGCCAGCAGCCAAGATATAAAAGACTATGGCTACACCTTC
>-|TRBV7-9|TRBJ2-6|-
CASSLVASRGANVLTF
TGTGCCAGCAGCTTGGTAGCCTCTCGGGGGGCCAACGTCCTGACTTTC
>few|TRBV12-3/TRBV12-4|TRBJ2-1|-
CASRTSTSYNEQFF
TGTGCCAGCAGGACGTCGACATCCTACAATGAGCAGTTCTTC